The clone carrying this TCR beta chain appeared once. The data originate from a study of T cell responses to AZD1222 COVID-19 vaccine. Profiled with immunoSEQ multiplex PCR; TCRdb holds only in-frame clones, not every one. This sample has approximately 110,000 clones, with around 89% found just once. Germline CDR1 is KGHSH and CDR2 is LQKENI. J was trimmed by 6 bases and V by 6 bases; bases with no gene match: 8. The length of the CDR3 is 14 residues. The sequence came from an adult in good health. The rearrangement uses TRBV18 and TRBJ2-1, with 7 bases identical to TRBD1. This sample comprised peripheral blood, obtained on day 0 of AZD1222 vaccination. In nucleotides, the CDR3 is TGTGCCAGCTCGTCCGGCGGACAGGTCAATGAGCAGTTCTTC. Translated, it gives CASSSGGQVNEQFF.